This T cell receptor (beta chain) was obtained from a study of blood T cell repertoires in COVID-19. For the study at large: The study drew acute and convalescent COVID-19 samples from the United States, Italy and Spain.

V dropped 0 bases and J dropped 6 bases, with 10 bases sitting between them. The V gene's germline CDR1 is SGDLS and CDR2 YYNGEE. The CDR3 is 14 amino acids. Patients from Seattle were sampled longitudinally, starting during active infection. Study processing details: For nucleated cells, counts were estimated from reference gene primer amplification. Here immunoSEQ multiplex PCR was the method, and the copy in TCRdb shows in-frame clones only, minus some. V, J and clone size are taken as reported in that table, and D and trimming were inferred from the DNA itself. The sample lists more than 65,000 clones, approximately 83% occurring once.

This TCR derives from a man younger than 40 with COVID-19, enrolled during active disease. The V gene is TRBV9, the J gene TRBJ1-5, with D hard to call. Sequenced sample: peripheral blood. CDR3 DNA: TGTGCCAGCAGCGTAGATCCCAGCGGTCAGCCCCAGCATTTT. This gives the protein CASSVDPSGQPQHF.